Given below is one T cell receptor (beta chain) in context. No cognate antigen has been identified for it. No base-level quality is on record; no much larger clone is a single base apart. The data stem from a study of glioma-infiltrating T cells (dated by TCRdb to the mid-2010s). Describing the broader study: Sequencing of TCR alpha- and beta-chain repertoires was performed on glioma tissue, on non-neoplastic brain tissue, and on matched peripheral blood mononuclear cells. To gauge divergence between tissue and blood T-cell populations, every tissue-infiltrating repertoire was compared against the peripheral blood repertoire from the same patient. Three low-grade glioma patients, seven to nine primary glioblastoma patients, and three non-glioma patients who contributed non-neoplastic brain tissue made up the paired cohort.

From its cysteine to its phenylalanine, the CDR3 spans 14 amino acids. The read is trimmed to its CDR3 DNA, 42 bases read in frame from base 1. CDR1 MNHNS and CDR2 SASEGT were looked up in the germline V gene. V and J are truncated by 1 base and 0 bases respectively, leaving an intervening sequence of 6 bases. TCR alpha and beta CDR3 regions were amplified with the iRepertoire nested amplicon-rescue multiplex PCR (arm-PCR) platform from RNA. One-step reverse transcription and amplification used about 90-450 ng of tissue mRNA or PBMC total RNA as input. Following bead purification, Illumina adapters were added through a secondary multiplex PCR, and the libraries were then gel-purified between 200 and 400 bp. Libraries carried internal 6-nucleotide barcodes used for demultiplexing. Libraries were sequenced on an Illumina MiSeq with 2x220 or 2x250 nucleotide paired-end reads. In the paper's pipeline: Paired reads were merged with FLASH 1.2.11 and aligned to the GRCh37 human genome with BWA-MEM before extracting TRA and TRB reads. For V and J assignment, an IMGT-derived reference of cassette sequences and CDR3 motifs that included pseudogenes was used. Reads were translated in three frames, and productive CDR3s were defined as those with a C...FGXG motif and no stop codons. A clonotype was defined as a unique combination of a V-J cassette pair and a CDR3 amino acid sequence. Hamming distance filtering was applied to reads, with thresholds set by the sequence error rate of each sample in mapped regions. TCRdb ran its own pipeline on the public reads, namely fastp trimming at Q25 and MiXCR clone calling, and kept in-frame beta chains. Duplicate CDR3 protein sequences are folded into a single record with the most common DNA and genes. The V and J calls and clone size are TCRdb's, not the authors'. Across this sample there are about 140,000 distinct CDR3 sequences, with approximately 40% seen only once. About a fifth of the sample lies in the top ten.

General conclusions and limits of the study: Very few CDR3 sequences were shared between tissue and blood, attributed to high CDR3 diversity and limited sampling. The group comparisons were based on small numbers of patients: three non-neoplastic, three low-grade glioma and several glioblastoma patients. VJ-independent divergence between tissue and blood was lower than expected in non-neoplastic patients but higher than expected in all gliomas, particularly low-grade gliomas.

Specimen: glioma tissue, nonneoplastic brain tissue, or PBMCs (not recorded which). The rearranged chain carries TRBV6-1 and TRBJ1-1, with the D gene not confidently named. This receptor was obtained from a human donor with low-grade glioma or glioblastoma, undergoing nonglioma brain surgery, or in good health (not recorded which). In nucleotides, the sequence is TGTGCCAGCAGTGAAGGGGTACTGAACACTGAAGCTTTCTTT. The translation is CASSEGVLNTEAFF.